The subject of this entry is one T cell receptor beta chain. The antigen is unknown. The authors produced TCR alpha and TCR beta cDNA libraries with sample barcodes and UMIs by 5'RACE using constant-segment primers. MiXCR, run by TCRdb on the 5' RACE reads, gives a single entry per CDR3 protein. This table holds roughly 250,000 distinct CDR3 sequences, roughly 15% found once. Trimming took 5 bases from V and 5 from J, leaving 11 bases between them. The CDR3 has 14 amino acids. CDR1 and CDR2 from the germline V gene are SGHRS and YFSETQ. The data originate from a study of T-cell memory formation after mild COVID-19. General study points: Nothing confirmed that second-wave clones peaking on day 37 were specific for SARS-CoV-2. Contracting CD4+ clones were located mainly in CM and EM, and CD8+ clones in EMRA. Contracting clones, day 15 to 85, had balanced CD4/CD8, and later expanders favored CD4+.

The chain couples TRBV5-1 to TRBJ1-6; D not certain. The TCR was taken from a man between 18 and 29 years old who had mild COVID-19 (a few samples of this study predate the infection). Cell type and time point are not known. The material sequenced was PBMCs or a T cell subset sorted from them (not recorded which). The CDR3 nucleotides read TGCGCCAGCAGGACGGAGCTAGATAATTCACCCCTCCACTTT. This gives the protein CASRTELDNSPLHF.